This T cell receptor (beta chain) stems from a study of blood T cell repertoires in COVID-19. Turning to the study itself: Collection of acute and convalescent COVID-19 samples took place in the United States, Italy and Spain. The cDNA or gDNA used as material had been derived from T cells, B-cell-depleted T cells, or PBMCs.

CDR1 is MNHEY and CDR2 is SMNVEV in the germline V gene (reference sequence). The V end lost 3 bases, the J end lost 10 bases, and 15 bases lay between the germline ends. The CDR3 length is 13 residues. Original data processing: Cell counts per sample came from amplifying reference gene primers. The method was immunoSEQ multiplex PCR; TCRdb's version includes in-frame clones alone and lacks a portion of them. For V, J and clone size, that table is used; D and trimming come from the DNA. The data contain 70,000 to 90,000 clones, 85% of them singletons. This clone has only a few counts. The clonotype originates from a man aged 55 to 70 with acute or convalescent COVID-19. The sample was peripheral blood. The chain employs TRBV27 and TRBJ1-1; tentatively, D is TRBD1 (5 bases). Here the CDR3 reads CASSFPGLGGAFF. For the CDR3, the DNA is TGTGCCAGCAGTTTCCCGGGCCTGGGGGGAGCTTTCTTT.